Here is one TCR beta chain with its context. Germline V gene sequence: CDR1 SGDLS, CDR2 YYNGEE. This CDR3 contains 16 residues. Trimming took 0 bases from V and 0 from J, leaving 13 bases between them. Stated time point: pretreatment peripheral blood. This sample stems from a study of PD-L1 blockade in urothelial cancer. Study-level information: Treatment start was followed by blood analysis at 3 weeks (second dose) and again at 6 weeks.

Sequenced by immunoSEQ multiplex PCR; TCRdb stores in-frame clones only, minus some. The sample shows about 39,000 clones, approximately 90% of them seen only once. This sequence joins TRBV9 and TRBJ2-7; D possibly corresponds to TRBD1 (6 bases). The origin of this receptor is an older woman with urothelial cancer. Sequenced here: PBMCs, sampled around atezolizumab (anti-PD-L1) treatment. The CDR3 nucleotides are TGTGCCAGCAGCGTAGGCTGGGACACTAGCTCCTACGAGCAGTACTTC. Its protein product is CASSVGWDTSSYEQYF. Drawing the rest from reference TRBV9 and TRBJ2-7, the complete variable domain is DSGVTQTPKHLITATGQRVTLRCSPRSGDLSVYWYQQSLDQGLQFLIQYYNGEERAKGNILERFSAQQFPDLHSELNLSSLELGDSALYFCASSVGWDTSSYEQYFGPGTRLTVT.